These 16 T cell receptor beta chains came from one sample sequenced in a study of control samples from healthy donors and cancer patients. Method: immunoSEQ multiplex PCR; TCRdb's copy keeps in-frame clones and lacks some. Of about 120,000 clones in the sample, 70% to 90% were seen once. The sequencing sample was made of blood. The source is a man between 40 and 49 years old in good health.

DNA of the CDR3: TGCGCCAGCAGCCAAGAAACTCCACCCTCTGGAAACACCATATATTTT. It encodes CASSQETPPSGNTIYF. This chain links TRBV4-3 with TRBJ1-3; D is ambiguous. CDR3 length: 16 amino acids. In germline, CDR1 is LGHNA, CDR2 YSLEER. V was trimmed by 0 bases and J by 0 bases, leaving 9 bases between them.

Remarks on this clone: The sample has other DNA sequences that encode this CDR3 too. The chain employs TRBV12-3 or TRBV12-4 and TRBJ1-5; D unresolved. This CDR3 has 13 amino acids. V was pared by 3 bases and J by 1 base, with 4 bases between. CDR3 sequence (DNA): TGTGCCAGCAGTTTTGGCAGCAATCAGCCCCAGCATTTT. Its protein is CASSFGSNQPQHF.

The V and J genes are TRBV7-3 and TRBJ2-1; D unresolved. V was pared by 0 bases and J by 6 bases, with 6 bases between. Germline V gene data show CDR1 as SGHTA and CDR2 as FQGTGA. This CDR3 spans 13 amino acids. CDR3 nucleotides: TGTGCCAGCAGCTTAACGGACCTCAATGAGCAGTTCTTC. Amino acids: CASSLTDLNEQFF. The full variable domain, completed using reference TRBV7-3 and TRBJ2-1, is GAGVSQTPSNKVTEKGKYVELRCDPISGHTALYWYRQSLGQGPEFLIYFQGTGAADDSGLPNDRFFAVRPEGSVSTLKIQRTERGDSAVYLCASSLTDLNEQFFGPGTRLTVL.

The chain is built from TRBV5-1 and TRBJ1-1, with no clear D. The CDR3 totals 13 residues. Germline V gene lookup returns CDR1 SGHRS and CDR2 YFSETQ. The germline V and J ends were trimmed by 4 bases and 0 bases, with 7 bases remaining between them. CDR3 in amino acids: CASSPTLNTEAFF. The CDR3 bases are TGCGCCAGCAGCCCTACACTGAACACTGAAGCTTTCTTT. Variable domain in full (rest from reference TRBV5-1 and TRBJ1-1): KAGVTQTPRYLIKTRGQQVTLSCSPISGHRSVSWYQQTPGQGLQFLFEYFSETQRNKGNFPGRFSGRQFSNSRSEMNVSTLELGDSALYLCASSPTLNTEAFFGQGTRLTVV.

The V gene is TRBV29-1, the J gene TRBJ2-1, with D possibly TRBD1 on 5 matching bases. Per the germline V gene, CDR1 is SQVTM and CDR2 is ANQGSEA. The V gene lost 4 bases and the J gene lost 7 bases, with 17 bases spanning the gap. The CDR3 loop spans 14 amino acids. Here the CDR3 reads CSVVVQGNWNEQFF. CDR3 DNA sequence: TGCAGCGTTGTGGTGCAGGGCAATTGGAATGAGCAGTTCTTC.

V is TRBV7-8 and J is TRBJ1-5; TRBD1 might be the D (5 bases). The CDR3 is 17 amino acids. The V end lost 5 bases, the J end lost 0 bases, and 17 bases lay between the germline ends. Germline V gene data show CDR1 as SGHVS and CDR2 as FQNEAQ. The CDR3 DNA is TGTGCCAGCAGCCTAAAAAGGACACGGAATAGCAATCAGCCCCAGCATTTT. Translation: CASSLKRTRNSNQPQHF.

This clone has more than one count but fewer than ten. This chain joins TRBV9 and TRBJ1-3, with 8 bases aligning to TRBD1. The CDR3 sequence is 15 residues long. Germline CDR1 and CDR2: SGDLS and YYNGEE. V gave up 3 bases and J gave up 2 bases; unmatched junction bases: 4. The CDR3 DNA reads TGTGCCAGCAGCGCCAACAGGGGGGCTGGAAACACCATATATTTT. Protein sequence: CASSANRGAGNTIYF. Full variable domain (rest looked up from reference TRBV9 and TRBJ1-3): DSGVTQTPKHLITATGQRVTLRCSPRSGDLSVYWYQQSLDQGLQFLIQYYNGEERAKGNILERFSAQQFPDLHSELNLSSLELGDSALYFCASSANRGAGNTIYFGEGSWLTVV.

V gene TRBV6-2 or TRBV6-3 combines with J gene TRBJ1-1; D unclear. Germline-derived CDR1 and CDR2 are MNHEY and SVGEGT. The V gene lost 3 bases and the J gene lost 3 bases, with 14 bases spanning the gap. The CDR3 totals 15 residues. The CDR3 spells CASSYNGLYDTEAFF. The CDR3 coding sequence is TGTGCCAGCAGTTATAACGGTCTTTATGACACTGAAGCTTTCTTT.

The J gene is TRBJ1-5, the V gene TRBV19; TRBD1 matches 9 bases. With 0 bases clipped from V and 5 bases from J, the junction kept 8 bases outside the gene matches. CDR1 and CDR2 (germline): LNHDA, SQIVND (reference sequence). The CDR3 runs 17 residues. The CDR3 bases are TGTGCCAGTAGTATAGATCGTATGACAGGGGGGCATCAGCCCCAGCATTTT. It yields the protein CASSIDRMTGGHQPQHF. The full variable domain, with the rest looked up from reference TRBV19 and TRBJ1-5, is DGGITQSPKYLFRKEGQNVTLSCEQNLNHDAMYWYRQDPGQGLRLIYYSQIVNDFQKGDIAEGYSVSREKKESFPLTVTSAQKNPTAFYLCASSIDRMTGGHQPQHFGDGTRLSIL.

The J gene is TRBJ2-7, the V gene TRBV7-2, with 8 nucleotides matching TRBD1. The CDR3 loop spans 17 amino acids. V lost 4 bases to trimming and J lost 3 bases; unmatched junction nucleotides: 14. Germline assignment: CDR1 SGHTA and CDR2 FQGNSA. The CDR3 spells CASSSLVRGPTYYEQYF. The CDR3 DNA follows: TGTGCCAGCAGCTCCTTAGTCAGGGGGCCTACGTACTACGAGCAGTACTTC. Drawing the rest from reference TRBV7-2 and TRBJ2-7, the complete variable domain is GAGVSQSPSNKVTEKGKDVELRCDPISGHTALYWYRQSLGQGLEFLIYFQGNSAPDKSGLPSDRFSAERTGGSVSTLTIQRTQQEDSAVYLCASSSLVRGPTYYEQYFGPGTRLTVT.

Remarks on this clone: Relative to the germline gene, one junction end is altered; a read error may explain this. This chain links TRBV13 with TRBJ1-2, with D possibly matching TRBD1 (6 bases). Per the germline V gene, CDR1 is PRHDT and CDR2 is FYEKMQ (reference sequence). This CDR3 is built from 13 residues. CDR3 in amino acids: CASRRGGQGGYTF. CDR3 nucleotide sequence: TGCGCCAGCCGCCGGGGGGGGCAAGGTGGCTACACCTTC.

This clone was seen just once. The chain links TRBV9 to TRBJ1-5; 8 bases map to TRBD1. J was trimmed by 6 bases and V by 3 bases; bases with no gene match: 8. CDR1 is SGDLS, CDR2 YYNGEE, per germline. This CDR3 region has 15 residues. CDR3 coding DNA: TGTGCCAGCAGCGCGGGGCAGGGGGCCGGTCAGCCCCAGCATTTT. Encoded protein: CASSAGQGAGQPQHF.

The rearrangement joins TRBV9 to TRBJ2-1; 10 bases are a match to TRBD2. Germline V gene lookup returns CDR1 SGDLS and CDR2 YYNGEE. The CDR3 extends over 15 amino acids. Trimming at V came to 4 bases and at J to 2 bases, leaving 3 bases not matched to a gene. CDR3 coding DNA: TGTGCCAGCAGCATAAGCGGGGGGGCCTACAATGAGCAGTTCTTC. The encoded protein is CASSISGGAYNEQFF.

In nucleotides, the CDR3 is TGTGCCAGTATATGCCCAATAGCGTATTACAGGGGCTACGAGCAGTACTTC. Protein product: CASICPIAYYRGYEQYF. This chain connects TRBV19 to TRBJ2-7; TRBD1 agrees at 7 bases. V gave up 7 bases and J gave up 3 bases; unmatched junction bases: 18. Germline V gene data show CDR1 as LNHDA and CDR2 as SQIVND (reference sequence). The CDR3 is 17 residues long.

The gene calls are TRBV2 and TRBJ1-1; D not resolved. The V end was cut by 2 bases, the J end by 5 bases, with 9 bases between. The CDR3 is 13 amino acids. Germline assignment: CDR1 SNHLY and CDR2 FYNNEI. The CDR3 protein is CASSEPGWTEAFF. The CDR3 DNA sequence: TGTGCCAGCAGTGAACCGGGGTGGACTGAAGCTTTCTTT.

V gene TRBV5-1 combines with J gene TRBJ1-6; D is ambiguous. Trimming removed 0 bases at V and 9 bases at J, with 7 bases between. This CDR3 spans 13 amino acids. CDR1 is SGHRS, CDR2 YFSETQ, per germline. The CDR3 region has the DNA TGCGCCAGCAGCTTGGGGTCGGGTTCACCCCTCCACTTT. As protein: CASSLGSGSPLHF.